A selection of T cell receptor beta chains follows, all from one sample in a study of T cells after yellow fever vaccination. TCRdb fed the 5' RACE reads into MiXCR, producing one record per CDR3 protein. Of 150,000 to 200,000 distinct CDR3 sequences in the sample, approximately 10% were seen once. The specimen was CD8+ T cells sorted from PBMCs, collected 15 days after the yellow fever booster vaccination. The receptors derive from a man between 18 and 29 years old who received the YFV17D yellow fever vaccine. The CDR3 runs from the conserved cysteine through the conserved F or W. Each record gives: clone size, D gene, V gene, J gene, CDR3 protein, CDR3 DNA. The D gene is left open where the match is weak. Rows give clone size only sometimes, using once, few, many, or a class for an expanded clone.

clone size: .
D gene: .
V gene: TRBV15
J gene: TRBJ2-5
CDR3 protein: CATSREIFSQETQYF
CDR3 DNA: TGTGCCACCAGCAGAGAGATCTTCAGTCAAGAGACCCAGTACTTC

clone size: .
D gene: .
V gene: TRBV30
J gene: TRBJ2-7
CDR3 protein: CAWSGEQALSYEQYF
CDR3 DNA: TGTGCCTGGAGCGGAGAGCAGGCCCTTTCCTACGAGCAGTACTTC

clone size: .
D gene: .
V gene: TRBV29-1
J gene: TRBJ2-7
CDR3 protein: CSVVGGESAYEQYF
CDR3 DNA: TGCAGCGTTGTGGGGGGTGAGAGTGCCTACGAGCAGTACTTC

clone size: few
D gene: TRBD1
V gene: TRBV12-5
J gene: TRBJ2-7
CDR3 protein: CASGLGTGAYEQYF
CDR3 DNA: TGTGCTAGTGGCCTCGGGACAGGGGCCTACGAGCAGTACTTC

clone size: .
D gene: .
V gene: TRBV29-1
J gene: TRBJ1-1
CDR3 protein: CSAGRGGNTEAFF
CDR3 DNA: TGCAGCGCTGGCCGGGGGGGGAACACTGAAGCTTTCTTT

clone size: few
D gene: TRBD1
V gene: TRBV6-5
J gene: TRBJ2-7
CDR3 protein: CASSRGTGRSYEQYF
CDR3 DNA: TGTGCCAGCAGTAGAGGGACAGGTCGCTCCTACGAGCAGTACTTC

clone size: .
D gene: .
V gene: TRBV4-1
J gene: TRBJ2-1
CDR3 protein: CASGTGGPDEQFF
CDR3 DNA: TGCGCCAGCGGTACAGGTGGGCCCGATGAGCAGTTCTTC

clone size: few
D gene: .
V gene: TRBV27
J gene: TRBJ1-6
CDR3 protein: CASSFLTRNSPLHF
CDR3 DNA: TGTGCCAGCAGTTTTTTGACACGTAATTCACCCCTCCACTTT

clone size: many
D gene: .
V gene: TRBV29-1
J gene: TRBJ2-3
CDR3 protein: CSVENYTDTQYF
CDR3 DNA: TGCAGCGTTGAAAACTACACAGATACGCAGTATTTT

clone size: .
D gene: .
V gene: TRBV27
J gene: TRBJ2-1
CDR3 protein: CASSLFPLSYNEQFF
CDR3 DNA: TGTGCCAGCAGTTTATTCCCCCTCTCCTACAATGAGCAGTTCTTC

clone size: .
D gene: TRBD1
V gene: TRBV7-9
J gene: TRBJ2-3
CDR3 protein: CASSLDCWDSCTDTQYF
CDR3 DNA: TGTGCCAGCAGCTTAGATTGTTGGGACAGCTGCACAGATACGCAGTATTTT

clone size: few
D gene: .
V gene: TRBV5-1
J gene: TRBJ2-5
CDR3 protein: CASSLENQGQETQYF
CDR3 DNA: TGCGCCAGCAGCTTGGAAAACCAGGGGCAAGAGACCCAGTACTTC

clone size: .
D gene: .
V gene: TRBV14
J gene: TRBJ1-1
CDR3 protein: CASSQDIRVKGDTEAFF
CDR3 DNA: TGTGCCAGCAGCCAAGATATCAGGGTAAAGGGCGACACTGAAGCTTTCTTT

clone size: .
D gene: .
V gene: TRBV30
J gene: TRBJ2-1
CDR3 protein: CAWSPGRTGDTEQFF
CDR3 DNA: TGTGCCTGGAGCCCTGGACGCACCGGGGATACTGAGCAGTTCTTC

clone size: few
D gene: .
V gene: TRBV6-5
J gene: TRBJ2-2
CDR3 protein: CASSRPGFTGELFF
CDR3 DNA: TGTGCCAGCAGCCGGCCAGGGTTCACCGGGGAGCTGTTTTTT

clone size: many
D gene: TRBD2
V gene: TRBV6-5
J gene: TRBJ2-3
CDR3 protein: CASSQAGGPTDTQYF
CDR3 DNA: TGTGCCAGCAGTCAAGCGGGGGGGCCAACAGATACGCAGTATTTT

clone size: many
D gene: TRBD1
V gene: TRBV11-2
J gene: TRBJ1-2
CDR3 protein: CASSPPTGGSGYTF
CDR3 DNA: TGTGCCAGCAGCCCCCCGACAGGGGGAAGCGGCTACACCTTC

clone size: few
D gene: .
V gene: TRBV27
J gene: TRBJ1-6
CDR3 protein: CASGGMPPLHF
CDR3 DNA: TGTGCCAGCGGGGGAATGCCACCCCTCCACTTT

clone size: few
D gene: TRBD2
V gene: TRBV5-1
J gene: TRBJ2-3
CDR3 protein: CASSLGSGASNTQYF
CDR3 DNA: TGCGCCAGCAGCTTAGGTAGCGGGGCCAGTAATACGCAGTATTTT

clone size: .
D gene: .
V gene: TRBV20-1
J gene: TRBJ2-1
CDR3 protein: CSARAGPRNEQFF
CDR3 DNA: TGCAGTGCTAGAGCGGGGCCAAGGAATGAGCAGTTCTTC

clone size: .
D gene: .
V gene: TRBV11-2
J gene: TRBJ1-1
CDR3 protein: CASSLEVTAEAFF
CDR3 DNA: TGTGCCAGCAGCTTAGAGGTGACCGCTGAAGCTTTCTTT